This TCR beta chain is drawn from a study of post-analysis software for immune sequencing data. Study summary: In terms of disease course, relapsing-remitting, secondary progressive and progressive-relapsing multiple sclerosis were included.

With respect to this clonotype: Its antigen is undetermined.

There are 12 residues in the CDR3. The V end was cut by 6 bases, the J end by 5 bases, with 13 bases between. Germline loops: CDR1 SQVTM, CDR2 ANQGSEA. Unique molecular identifiers had been added to the TCR beta cDNA libraries. TCRdb called the PCR reads again in MiXCR, with one record for every CDR3 protein. The table has under 200,000 distinct CDR3 sequences, 29% seen once. Whole-study findings and limits: Strong co-clustering by F measure was evident for samples that had been prepared in the same batch. In patients, TRBV5-6, TRBV5-1 and TRBV20-1 belonged to 4 or 5 TRBV segments found more frequently than in controls. People with multiple sclerosis had a significantly lower normalized Chao1 diversity than controls did.

This sequence joins TRBV29-1 and TRBJ2-5; D may be TRBD1 or TRBD2 (7 bases each). The clonotype comes from a girl younger than 18 with multiple sclerosis. The specimen sequenced was blood. The CDR3 DNA reads as TGCAGCGTCACTCAGGGGGGGGAGACCCAGTACTTC. This sequence encodes CSVTQGGETQYF.